This TCR beta chain is drawn from a study of beta chain features in type 1 diabetes. This clone was observed a single time. With 5 bases clipped from V and 0 bases from J, the junction kept 2 bases outside the gene matches. Germline V lookup: CDR1 MDHEN, CDR2 SYDVKM. This CDR3 is 14 amino acids long. The whole isolated RNA underwent reverse transcription, so sequencing captured expressed TCRB transcripts. Method: immunoSEQ multiplex PCR; TCRdb's copy keeps in-frame clones and lacks some. The data show 130,000 to 150,000 clones, roughly 53% seen once. V is TRBV28 and J is TRBJ1-2; 8 positions agree with TRBD1. Source material: Tregs from blood. The TCR originated in a man between 18 and 29 years old in good health. The CDR3 spells CASSTGGANYGYTF. CDR3 DNA: TGTGCCAGCAGTACAGGGGGGGCTAACTATGGCTACACCTTC.